This TCR beta chain came from a study of cytomegalovirus exposure and HLA in healthy donors. Study-level findings and limits: Reports indicated that the classifier achieved high specificity and sensitivity in diagnosing cytomegalovirus status. Subsequent analysis showed first-cohort TCR clusters tending to co-occur in approximately 120 validation repertoires.

In the case of this clone: Its specificity is unknown.

CDR3 size: 16 residues. V gave up 2 bases and J gave up 1 base, with 11 bases separating them. Germline V gene sequence: CDR1 MDHEN, CDR2 SYDVKM. The assay was immunoSEQ multiplex PCR, and TCRdb's table has in-frame clones only and misses some. In the table there are about 300,000 clones, roughly 90% of which are singletons. This sequence joins TRBV28 and TRBJ2-2; no reliable D call. This sequence originates from a woman between 18 and 29 years old in good health and CMV-seronegative. The sample taken for sequencing was PBMCs. The chain's CDR3 is CASSLREVLNTGELFF. As DNA, the CDR3 is TGTGCCAGCAGTTTACGAGAAGTACTGAACACCGGGGAGCTGTTTTTT.